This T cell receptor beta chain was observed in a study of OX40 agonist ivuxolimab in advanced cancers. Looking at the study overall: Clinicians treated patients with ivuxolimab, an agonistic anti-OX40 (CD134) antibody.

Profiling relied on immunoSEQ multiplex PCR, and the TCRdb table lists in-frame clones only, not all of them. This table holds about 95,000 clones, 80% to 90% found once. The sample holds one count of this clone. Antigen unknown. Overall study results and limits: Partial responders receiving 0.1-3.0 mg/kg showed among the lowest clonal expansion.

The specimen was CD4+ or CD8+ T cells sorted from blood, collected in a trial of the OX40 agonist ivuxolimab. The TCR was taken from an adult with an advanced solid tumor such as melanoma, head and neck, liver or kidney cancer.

The CDR3 sequence is CASSLETGGNYGYTF. The DNA for the CDR3 is TGTGCCAGCAGCTTAGAGACAGGGGGTAACTATGGCTACACCTTC. The chain recombines TRBV7-2 with TRBJ1-2, with 9 bases identical to TRBD1. CDR3 length: 15 residues. Losses at the gene ends were 1 base for V and 1 base for J; bases not matched to a gene: 1. CDR1 and CDR2 (germline): SGHTA, FQGNSA.